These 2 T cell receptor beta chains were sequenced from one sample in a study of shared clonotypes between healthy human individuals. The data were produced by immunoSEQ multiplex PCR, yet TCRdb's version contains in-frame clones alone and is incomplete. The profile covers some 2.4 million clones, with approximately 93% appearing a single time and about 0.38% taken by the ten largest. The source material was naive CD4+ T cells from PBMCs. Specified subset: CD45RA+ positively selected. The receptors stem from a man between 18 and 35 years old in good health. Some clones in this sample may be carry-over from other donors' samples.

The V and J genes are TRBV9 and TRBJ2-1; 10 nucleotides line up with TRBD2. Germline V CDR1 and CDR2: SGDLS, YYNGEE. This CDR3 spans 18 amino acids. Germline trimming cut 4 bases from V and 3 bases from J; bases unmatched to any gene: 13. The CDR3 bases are TGTGCCAGCAGCTCTGAGACTAGCGGGCTGTTCCGCTACAATGAGCAGTTCTTC. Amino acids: CASSSETSGLFRYNEQFF. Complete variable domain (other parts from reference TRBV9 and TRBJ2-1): DSGVTQTPKHLITATGQRVTLRCSPRSGDLSVYWYQQSLDQGLQFLIQYYNGEERAKGNILERFSAQQFPDLHSELNLSSLELGDSALYFCASSSETSGLFRYNEQFFGPGTRLTVL.

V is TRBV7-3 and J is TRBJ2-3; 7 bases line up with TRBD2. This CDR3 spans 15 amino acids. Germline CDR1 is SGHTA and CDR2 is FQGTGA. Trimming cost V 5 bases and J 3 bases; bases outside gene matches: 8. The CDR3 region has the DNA TGTGCCAGCAGCGCGCCGGGAGGCGGGACAGATACGCAGTATTTT. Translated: CASSAPGGGTDTQYF.